This T cell receptor (beta chain) stems from a study of cytomegalovirus exposure and HLA in healthy donors. Overall study results and limits: Some V segments, including TRBV6-2 and TRBV6-3, were excluded as indistinguishable.

The V and J ends lost 5 bases and 0 bases, in that order; junction bases with no gene match: 7. This CDR3 has 15 residues. In germline, CDR1 is SGHNT, CDR2 YYREEE (reference sequence). PCR employed 60 Vbeta and 13 Jbeta primers. Some clones are missing from TCRdb's copy, which holds only in-frame ones; the method was immunoSEQ multiplex PCR. The data hold some 140,000 clones, with roughly 72% observed a single time. Note on this clone: Its antigen is still unknown.

This TCR came from a man aged 25-45 years in good health and CMV-seronegative. The chain joins TRBV5-4 to TRBJ2-7; 8 bases align to TRBD1. The specimen was PBMCs. CDR3 residues: CASSRGQGASYEQYF. The CDR3 nucleotides read TGTGCCAGCAGTCGTGGACAGGGAGCCTCCTACGAGCAGTACTTC.